Each of the 30 T cell receptor beta chains below was sequenced from the same sample in a study of CD4 and CD8 cells across lung adenocarcinoma regions. Via MiXCR, TCRdb re-called the PCR reads, giving one row per CDR3 protein. This table has approximately 18,000 distinct CDR3 sequences, roughly half appearing once. Sequenced material: CD8+ T cells from the center of a lung tumor. The receptors originated from a female donor with lung adenocarcinoma. The CD4 and CD8 labels of this study may be unreliable.

This rearrangement joins TRBV5-1 to TRBJ1-2, with a tentative D call TRBD1 (5 bases). The germline V gene encodes CDR1 SGHRS and CDR2 YFSETQ. This CDR3 has 17 amino acids. The germline V and J ends were trimmed by 0 bases and 6 bases, with 21 bases remaining between them. The DNA for the CDR3 is TGCGCCAGCAGCTTGGCCTCCTTACTTCAGGGAGGGGATGGCTACACCTTC. It is translated as CASSLASLLQGGDGYTF.

The V call is TRBV6-1, the J call TRBJ2-5; no clear D gene. Germline V gene sequence: CDR1 MNHNS, CDR2 SASEGT. With 5 bases removed from V and 1 base from J, the gap between germline ends came to 14 bases. The CDR3 consists of 15 residues. The CDR3 DNA follows: TGTGCCAGCAGTACAGACGCCAACTCCCAAGAGACCCAGTACTTC. Translated: CASSTDANSQETQYF.

The CDR3 DNA is TGTGCCAGCATGTTCTGGCGAGGGGTGCAGTACTTC. Translating gives CASMFWRGVQYF. V and J are TRBV6-5 and TRBJ2-1; D may correspond to TRBD1 or TRBD2 (5 bases each). Gene TRBJ2-7 matches the end of the DNA better, so the J call may be wrong. Germline V lookup: CDR1 MNHEY, CDR2 SVGAGI. This CDR3 has 12 amino acids.

V usage is TRBV9 and J usage is TRBJ1-2, with D uncertain. V lost 0 bases to trimming and J lost 8 bases, with 14 bases between them. The germline V gene has CDR1 SGDLS and CDR2 YYNGEE. This CDR3 has 14 residues. The CDR3, as DNA: TGTGCCAGCAGCGTAGGTACCGGAACAGAGGGCTACACCTTC. Residues: CASSVGTGTEGYTF.

The J gene is TRBJ1-2, the V gene TRBV27, with D possibly matching TRBD1 (6 bases). Germline assignment: CDR1 MNHEY and CDR2 SMNVEV (reference sequence). This CDR3 spans 15 amino acids. V was clipped by 5 bases and J by 4 bases, with 17 bases between them. In nucleotides, the CDR3 is TGTGCCAGCAGTATCATGGGGGGGCGCGGCTATGGCTACACCTTC. This sequence encodes CASSIMGGRGYGYTF.

This chain links TRBV10-2 with TRBJ2-1, with TRBD2 identical over 14 bases. The germline CDR1 and CDR2 sequences are WSHSY and SAAADI. The CDR3 consists of 17 residues. With 0 bases clipped from V and 9 bases from J, the junction kept 7 bases outside the gene matches. DNA for the CDR3: TGCGCCAGCAGTGAGTCGACGCGAGGGACTAGCGGGGGTGAGCAGTTCTTC. Protein: CASSESTRGTSGGEQFF.

There are many counts of this clonotype. This chain joins TRBV25-1 and TRBJ2-1; D tentatively reads TRBD1 or TRBD2 (5 bases each). The germline V gene has CDR1 MGHDK and CDR2 SYGVNS. The CDR3 is 16 amino acids. V lost 3 bases and J 10 bases, leaving 22 bases between the germline ends. CDR3 sequence reads: CASSEPGGVGGKEQFF. The CDR3 DNA reads as TGTGCCAGCAGTGAGCCCGGAGGAGTTGGGGGAAAAGAGCAGTTCTTC.

This clonotype occurred once. The chain employs TRBV10-3 and TRBJ2-1; TRBD2 is a possible D gene (5 bases). Germline values: CDR1 ENHRY, CDR2 SYGVKD. The CDR3 has 14 amino acids. Trimming stripped 10 bases from V and 7 bases from J, with 20 bases between. CDR3 sequence reads: CATSRTSGKNEQFF. CDR3 DNA sequence: TGTGCCACCAGCCGGACGAGCGGCAAAAATGAGCAGTTCTTC.

In its sample, this clonotype was seen many times. The chain uses TRBV7-2 and TRBJ2-3, with 7 bases identical to TRBD1. This CDR3 region has 13 residues. Germline CDR1 and CDR2: SGHTA and FQGNSA. V shed 7 bases, J shed 4 bases, and the junction held 5 bases outside the gene matches. CDR3 sequence (DNA): TGTGCCAGCACCCCCGACAGGGCAGATACGCAGTATTTT. Protein sequence: CASTPDRADTQYF.

This clonotype appeared many times. The V and J genes are TRBV6-4 and TRBJ2-1, with 8 bases aligning to TRBD1. V was clipped by 2 bases and J by 8 bases; unmatched bases: 8. Germline CDR1 reads MRHNA; CDR2 reads SNTAGT. The CDR3 has 15 amino acids. The CDR3 region is CASSDVGTGLDEQFF. The CDR3 coding sequence is TGTGCCAGCAGTGACGTGGGGACAGGTCTCGATGAGCAGTTCTTC.

This clonotype appeared a few times. V usage is TRBV27 and J usage is TRBJ2-7, with D maybe TRBD2 (6 bases). V was cut by 2 bases and J by 6 bases, with 11 bases left in between. Per the germline V gene, CDR1 is MNHEY and CDR2 is SMNVEV (reference sequence). The CDR3 consists of 13 residues. CDR3 coding DNA: TGTGCCAGCAGTTTACGACTAGAGGGCGAGCAGTACTTC. Residues: CASSLRLEGEQYF.

This clonotype came up many times. The rearrangement joins TRBV6-1 to TRBJ2-1, with a tentative D call TRBD2 (7 bases). This CDR3 contains 12 residues. From germline, CDR1 is MNHNS and CDR2 SASEGT. V was clipped by 6 bases and J by 10 bases, with 13 bases between them. This CDR3 is CASRGGGYEQFF. The CDR3 nucleotides read TGTGCCAGCAGGGGAGGGGGATACGAGCAGTTCTTC.

This chain connects TRBV28 to TRBJ1-1; no firm D call. Trimming shortened V by 2 bases and J by 0 bases, and 13 bases separated the two germline ends. This CDR3 has 16 residues. Germline CDR1 MDHEN, CDR2 SYDVKM. CDR3 in DNA: TGTGCCAGCAGTTTAACAGACCTCCTAATGAACACTGAAGCTTTCTTT. This encodes CASSLTDLLMNTEAFF.

This clonotype has just a few counts. The chain is built from TRBV28 and TRBJ2-3; TRBD2 matches 10 bases. The CDR3 spans 16 residues. Germline values: CDR1 MDHEN, CDR2 SYDVKM. V was pared by 5 bases and J by 4 bases, with 9 bases of the junction left unmatched. Written as DNA, the CDR3 is TGTGCCAGCAGTCTGGGACTAGCGCTACGTGCAGATACGCAGTATTTT. Its translation is CASSLGLALRADTQYF.

Worth noting for this clonotype: Compared with germline, one end of the junction differs, possibly owing to a read error. CDR3 DNA: TGCGTTAGCGGGTGGGGGGCAGATACGCAGTATTTT. Amino acid sequence: CVSGWGADTQYF. V usage is TRBV12-3 or TRBV12-4 and J usage is TRBJ2-3; 7 bases line up with TRBD2. The CDR3 totals 12 residues.

About this clonotype itself: At one of its ends the junction is not consistent with the germline gene, which may arise from a read error. The V call is TRBV6-1, the J call TRBJ2-5; 7 bases are a match to TRBD2. Germline lookup yields CDR1 MNHNS and CDR2 SASEGT. The CDR3 extends over 14 amino acids. The CDR3, as DNA: TGTGCGGGGCGTGGGGGGGGGGACCAAGAGACCCAGTACTTT. It encodes CAGRGGGDQETQYF.

A note on this clonotype: At one of its ends the junction is not consistent with the germline gene, which may arise from a read error. The chain carries TRBV10-1 and TRBJ2-3; the D gene could be TRBD1 or TRBD2 (5 bases each). Germline-derived CDR1 and CDR2 are WNHNN and SYGVQD (reference sequence). The CDR3 spans 14 residues. The CDR3 loop reads CAGSGGREGETQYF. CDR3 DNA sequence: TGCGCGGGCAGTGGGGGTCGAGAGGGAGAGACGCAGTACTTT.

This clonotype was seen ten or more times. This chain uses TRBV25-1 with TRBJ2-5; D is ambiguous. The assigned J gene may be wrong: the sequence end matches TRBJ2-7 better. The germline V gene encodes CDR1 MGHDK and CDR2 SYGVNS. CDR3 length equals 12 residues. The CDR3 spells CASSVNSYEQYF. The CDR3 DNA is TGTGCCAGCAGTGTGAACAGCTACGAGCAGTACTTC.

This clonotype appeared once. This sequence joins TRBV6-1 and TRBJ2-5; TRBD2 matches 8 bases. The J call may be in error: the DNA end matches TRBJ2-7 better. The CDR3 is 15 residues long. Germline-derived CDR1 and CDR2 are MNHNS and SASEGT. The CDR3 is CASRTGLALSYEQYF. CDR3 coding DNA: TGTGCCAGCAGGACAGGACTAGCCCTCTCCTACGAGCAGTACTTC.

The CDR3: CASSLSRTYTGELFF. DNA for the CDR3: TGTGCCAGCAGTTTAAGCAGGACCTACACCGGGGAGCTGTTTTTT. The genes are TRBV27 and TRBJ2-2; D gene unclear. CDR3 size: 15 residues. Trimming left V 2 bases short and J 3 bases short, with 10 bases between. The germline V gene encodes CDR1 MNHEY and CDR2 SMNVEV (reference sequence).

The V and J genes are TRBV6-1 and TRBJ2-7; 9 nucleotides line up with TRBD1. After removal of 7 bases from V and 2 bases from J, the junction contained 6 bases not matched to a gene. The CDR3 consists of 14 residues. Germline V gives CDR1 MNHNS, CDR2 SASEGT. CDR3 sequence reads: CASMSTGGPYEQYF. The CDR3 coding sequence is TGTGCCAGCATGTCGACAGGGGGTCCCTACGAGCAGTACTTC.

The chain has TRBV6-1 and TRBJ2-1, with TRBD2 matching 7 bases. V lost 1 base and J lost 0; bases outside the gene matches: 0. This CDR3 contains 15 residues. The V gene's germline CDR1 is MNHNS and CDR2 SASEGT. The CDR3 sequence: CASSEGGGSYNEQFF. The DNA for the CDR3 is TGTGCCAGCAGTGAAGGGGGGGGCTCCTACAATGAGCAGTTCTTC.

The chain links TRBV6-1 to TRBJ2-5; D perhaps matches TRBD1 (6 bases). TRBJ2-7 explains the end of the DNA better; the J call may be wrong. This CDR3 comprises 13 residues. Germline V gene data show CDR1 as MNHNS and CDR2 as SASEGT. CDR3 sequence: CASSLNRDYEQYF. CDR3 in DNA: TGTGCCAGCTCGTTGAACAGGGATTACGAGCAGTACTTC.

This chain links TRBV10-2 with TRBJ2-7; 11 bases match TRBD2. Germline V gene lookup returns CDR1 WSHSY and CDR2 SAAADI. The V segment lost 7 bases and the J segment 5 bases; nucleotides outside the gene matches: 16. This CDR3 is 17 amino acids long. Here the CDR3 DNA reads TGCGCCAGCATCTTAGATAGCGGGAGGGCCTCTCAGGACGAGCAGTACTTC. Translating it yields CASILDSGRASQDEQYF.

This chain links TRBV7-2 with TRBJ2-5, with no clear D. The CDR3 is made up of 14 amino acids. V shed 5 bases and J shed 4 bases, with 14 bases lying between them. Germline V CDR1 and CDR2: SGHTA, FQGNSA. The CDR3 DNA sequence: TGTGCCAGCAGCCCAGGATATTACGCAGAGACCCAGTACTTC. The encoded protein is CASSPGYYAETQYF.

V is TRBV6-4 and J is TRBJ2-1, with a tentative D call TRBD2 (6 bases). This CDR3 is 18 amino acids long. V was trimmed by 4 bases and J by 1 base, leaving 20 bases between them. Germline-derived CDR1 and CDR2 are MRHNA and SNTAGT. CDR3 amino acids: CASSGSRASAKSYNEQFF. Here the CDR3 DNA reads TGTGCCAGCAGTGGCTCGAGGGCTAGCGCGAAGTCCTACAATGAGCAGTTCTTC.

Points on this clonotype: Its ends do not fully match the called genes, so a read error is possible. V is TRBV7-2 and J is TRBJ2-5; a weak D match, TRBD1 (7 bases). The DNA matches TRBJ2-3 better at its end, which makes the J call doubtful. The CDR3 sequence is 17 residues long. Germline loops: CDR1 SGHTA, CDR2 FQGNSA. CDR3 in DNA: TGTGCCAGCAGCGTGGGGCTAGGGGGCGGGGACCCAGAGACGCAGTATTTT. This encodes CASSVGLGGGDPETQYF.

By its share, this clonotype is medium-sized. The chain is built from TRBV6-1 and TRBJ2-2, with 13 bases identical to TRBD2. V trimming: 6 bases; J trimming: 4 bases; junction bases outside the gene matches: 8. Germline assignment: CDR1 MNHNS and CDR2 SASEGT. This CDR3 contains 17 residues. The CDR3 region is CASSRFRTSGSTGELFF. In nucleotides, the CDR3 is TGTGCCAGCAGCCGTTTCAGGACTAGCGGGAGCACCGGGGAGCTGTTTTTT.

A note on this clonotype: A read error may produce the germline difference seen at one junction end. The gene calls are TRBV7-7 and TRBJ2-5; 8 nucleotides match TRBD1. Looked up from germline, CDR1 is SSHAT and CDR2 is FNYEAQ (reference sequence). The CDR3 extends over 15 amino acids. CDR3: CASSGGQGPQETQYF. DNA of the CDR3: TGTGCTAGCAGCGGCGGACAGGGACCCCAAGAGACCCAGTACTTC.

This clonotype was observed many times. V is TRBV10-2 and J is TRBJ1-1; TRBD1 is a possible D gene (6 bases). V was clipped by 3 bases and J by 6 bases, with 14 bases between them. The CDR3 spans 14 residues. In germline, CDR1 is WSHSY, CDR2 SAAADI. Here the CDR3 DNA reads TGCGCCAGCAGTGAAAGGGGGGCTGGGGCTGAAGCTTTCTTT. It yields the protein CASSERGAGAEAFF.